This T cell receptor beta chain was observed in a study of identical twins. Overall study results and limits: Reduced insertions were recorded for abundant cord blood beta clonotypes, with no such pattern in memory repertoires. The presence of invariant MAIT and iNKT cells could partly confound analyses of zero-insertion sequences.

This clonotype was observed at least ten times. Its antigen is not identified. Template switching added a universal primer site; cDNA carried unique molecular identifiers. MiXCR was run by TCRdb on the 5' RACE reads, yielding one entry per CDR3 protein. Of roughly 250,000 distinct CDR3 sequences in the sample, roughly 7% were seen once. J lost 10 bases, V lost 7 bases, and 8 bases had no gene match. This CDR3 region has 13 residues. Germline V gene sequence: CDR1 SNHLY, CDR2 FYNNEI. Healthy Caucasians made up all donors. The data also belong to a second study, concerning yellow fever vaccine responses in identical twins.

Sequences were obtained from memory (CD45RO+) T cells sorted from blood. The chain is built from TRBV2 and TRBJ2-1, with 9 bases matching TRBD1. The clonotype originates from a woman in her late teens or twenties in good health. CDR3 sequence reads: CASKQGAINEQFF. The DNA for the CDR3 is TGTGCCAGCAAACAGGGGGCAATAAACGAGCAGTTCTTC.